This is a list of T cell receptor beta chains from one sample in a study of CD8 T cells in ankylosing spondylitis. From the 5' RACE reads, TCRdb called clonotypes with MiXCR, one entry per CDR3 protein. The data contain around 220,000 distinct CDR3 sequences, 15% to 20% of them singletons. Sequenced material: blood, either unsorted or a sorted T cell fraction (not recorded which). The receptors come from a male donor with ankylosing spondylitis. Each CDR3 is given with its conserved first and last residue. The order of the fields is J gene, D gene, clone size, V gene, CDR3 DNA, CDR3 protein. The D gene is left open where the match is weak. A clone size is listed for some rows: how often the clone was seen (once, few, many), or a class if it is expanded.

TRBJ2-2	-	few	TRBV7-7	TGTGCCAGCAGCATACAGGGCCGCACCGGGGAGCTGTTTTTT	CASSIQGRTGELFF
TRBJ1-1	-	many	TRBV9	TGTGCCAGCAGCGTAGCAGGGAACACTGAAGCTTTCTTT	CASSVAGNTEAFF
TRBJ2-7	-	-	TRBV28	TGTGCCAGCAGCACCCTCCACCGGTTGCAGGGTAGGCTGCACGAGCAGTACTTC	CASSTLHRLQGRLHEQYF
TRBJ2-3	TRBD2	few	TRBV9	TGTGCCAGCAGCGCCGGGACTAGCGGGTACACAGATACGCAGTATTTT	CASSAGTSGYTDTQYF
TRBJ2-7	TRBD2	-	TRBV14	TGTGCCAGCAGCCACCTGACCCCTAGCGGAGGTTACGAGCAGTACTTC	CASSHLTPSGGYEQYF
TRBJ1-4	-	-	TRBV4-1	TGCGCCAGCAGCCAAGAGTGGAGTACTAATGAAAAACTGTTTTTT	CASSQEWSTNEKLFF
TRBJ2-5	-	-	TRBV7-9	TGTGCCAGCAGCTGGCTCCCGGGACCAGAAGAGACCCAGTACTTC	CASSWLPGPEETQYF
TRBJ2-7	TRBD2	few	TRBV28	TGTGCCAGCAGTTTGACCGCAGAACGGACTAGCGGGATCTACGAGCAGTACTTC	CASSLTAERTSGIYEQYF
TRBJ1-2	-	few	TRBV20-1	TGCAGTGCTCCAAGGGGGGACCTAACTAACTATGGCTACACCTTC	CSAPRGDLTNYGYTF
TRBJ2-1	TRBD2	many	TRBV12-3/TRBV12-4	TGTGCCAGCAGTTCTAGCGGGAGGAACAATGAGCAGTTCTTC	CASSSSGRNNEQFF
TRBJ2-3	-	many	TRBV4-1	TGCGCCAGCAGCCAAGGGGTTGGGGAAGATACGCAGTATTTT	CASSQGVGEDTQYF
TRBJ1-5	-	many	TRBV20-1	TGCAGTGCTACCACCCTCCGGGTGACTGGGGATCAGCCCCAGCATTTT	CSATTLRVTGDQPQHF
TRBJ2-3	-	many	TRBV12-3/TRBV12-4	TGTGCCAGCAGTTTAGTAGGGGTAGCAGATACGCAGTATTTT	CASSLVGVADTQYF
TRBJ2-7	TRBD1	-	TRBV6-5	TGTGCCAGCAGTTCCTCCTGGGGGGACAGGGTCTCCTACGAGCAGTACTTC	CASSSSWGDRVSYEQYF
TRBJ1-2	-	-	TRBV2	TGTGCCAGCAGTACTAGTCCGGGCGGCTATGGCTACACCTTC	CASSTSPGGYGYTF
TRBJ2-1	-	-	TRBV20-1	TGCAGTGCTAGAGATGTTGGGGGAACCTCCTACAATGAGCAGTTCTTC	CSARDVGGTSYNEQFF
TRBJ2-5	-	-	TRBV7-9	TGTGCCATCTTAGTGGGGGCAGCCGGCAGGGAGACCCAGTACTTC	CAILVGAAGRETQYF
TRBJ2-7	-	-	TRBV27	TGTGCCAGCACCCTCCTCCCCGGGGAGTCCTACGAGCAGTACTTC	CASTLLPGESYEQYF
TRBJ2-1	-	-	TRBV9	TGTGCCAGCAGCGTAGTTGGGTACAATGAGCAGTTCTTC	CASSVVGYNEQFF
TRBJ2-1	TRBD2	-	TRBV28	TGTGCCAGCAGCACGGGACTAGCGGTAATGAATGAGCAGTTCTTC	CASSTGLAVMNEQFF
TRBJ2-2	-	-	TRBV11-1	TGTGCCAGCAGCTTTGACCCCGGGGGGCCCTCGAACACCGGGGAGCTGTTTTTT	CASSFDPGGPSNTGELFF
TRBJ2-2	TRBD2	-	TRBV6-4	TGTGCCAGCAGCCCCGAGGGACTAGAGGCCGGGGAGCTGTTTTTT	CASSPEGLEAGELFF
TRBJ2-3	-	-	TRBV20-1	TGCAGTGCTAGAGAGTGGGACCAAAACACACCGACGCAGTATTTT	CSAREWDQNTPTQYF
TRBJ2-5	-	-	TRBV5-6	TGTGCCAGCACCCTACAGGGACGGGAGACCCAGTACTTC	CASTLQGRETQYF
TRBJ2-5	TRBD2	-	TRBV3-1	TGTGCCAGCAGCCAAGATCGGGGGGCTAGCGGGGGCCAAGAGACCCAGTACTTC	CASSQDRGASGGQETQYF
TRBJ1-5	-	few	TRBV25-1	TGTGCCAGCAGTGGGTCAGGGGTTTATCAGCCCCAGCATTTT	CASSGSGVYQPQHF
TRBJ1-6	-	few	TRBV11-3	TGTGCCAGCAGCTTTTCAACGAGCTCCTATAATTCACCCCTCCACTTT	CASSFSTSSYNSPLHF
TRBJ2-7	TRBD2	-	TRBV5-1	TGCGCCAGCAGCTTGTGGCGGGAGGGCCCTTACGAGCAGTACTTC	CASSLWREGPYEQYF
TRBJ2-1	TRBD2	-	TRBV4-1	TGCGCCAGCAGCCAAGTCGGGGCTAGCGGATTCTCCTACAATGAGCAGTTCTTC	CASSQVGASGFSYNEQFF
TRBJ2-1	-	-	TRBV11-2	TGTGCCAGCAGCTTAGTGGTGGGTATGAACTACAATGAGCAGTTCTTC	CASSLVVGMNYNEQFF
TRBJ2-7	TRBD2	-	TRBV7-2	TGTGCCAGCAGCTTAGGTTGGCTAGCGGGCCAGGAGCAGTACTTC	CASSLGWLAGQEQYF
TRBJ2-1	TRBD2	many	TRBV29-1	TGCAGCGTTGTGGGGCGGGCGGAAGTTTCTAAGGTGACGGGAGGGCCGGAGAATGAGCAGTTCTTC	CSVVGRAEVSKVTGGPENEQFF
TRBJ2-1	-	few	TRBV27	TGTGCCAGCAGTCCGGACCTCAGGGTCGATGAGCAGTTCTTC	CASSPDLRVDEQFF
TRBJ1-1	-	-	TRBV30	TGTGCCTGGAGTGTGGGGGGGTACACTGAAGCTTTCTTT	CAWSVGGYTEAFF
TRBJ2-3	-	many	TRBV7-9	TGTGCCAGCTCACCACCAGGGGTCTCTACAGATACGCAGTATTTT	CASSPPGVSTDTQYF
TRBJ2-2	TRBD2	many	TRBV29-1	TGCAGCGTTGAACTAGCGGGACTTAGGGGGGAGCTGTTTTTT	CSVELAGLRGELFF
TRBJ1-2	TRBD1	-	TRBV20-1	TGCAGTGCTAGAACAACGACAGGGGGATTTGGCTACACCTTC	CSARTTTGGFGYTF
TRBJ2-1	-	-	TRBV27	TGTGCCACGCGTAAGGGGTACAATGAGCAGTTCTTC	CATRKGYNEQFF
TRBJ2-1	-	many	TRBV12-3/TRBV12-4	TGTGCCAGCAGTTTAGGGGGGGGGGGCCTAAATGAGCAGTTCTTC	CASSLGGGGLNEQFF
TRBJ2-1	-	many	TRBV15	TGTGCCACCAGTATAGGGAGCGGCCGTGGGAATGAGCAGTTCTTC	CATSIGSGRGNEQFF
TRBJ2-3	-	few	TRBV18	TGTGCCAGCTCACCACCTAGCGAAGGCACAGATACGCAGTATTTT	CASSPPSEGTDTQYF
TRBJ2-1	TRBD2	-	TRBV27	TGTGCCAGCAGAGAGAGCAGCGGGAGCCCCTACAATGAGCAGTTCTTC	CASRESSGSPYNEQFF
TRBJ2-1	-	-	TRBV27	TGTGCCAGCAGTTTAAGGGAGACCGCTTACAATGAGCAGTTCTTC	CASSLRETAYNEQFF
TRBJ2-1	TRBD2	-	TRBV11-2	TGTGCCAGCAGCTTAGTTTCCCCCGGGACTAGCGGACACCACTCCTACAATGAGCAGTTCTTC	CASSLVSPGTSGHHSYNEQFF
TRBJ2-5	TRBD2	few	TRBV6-5	TGTGCCAGCAGTTTTGCCCGACTAGCACAAGAGACCCAGTACTTC	CASSFARLAQETQYF
TRBJ2-5	TRBD2	few	TRBV4-1	TGCGCCAGCAGCCAAGTCATGGGGGGGGGGGAGACCCAGTACTTC	CASSQVMGGGETQYF